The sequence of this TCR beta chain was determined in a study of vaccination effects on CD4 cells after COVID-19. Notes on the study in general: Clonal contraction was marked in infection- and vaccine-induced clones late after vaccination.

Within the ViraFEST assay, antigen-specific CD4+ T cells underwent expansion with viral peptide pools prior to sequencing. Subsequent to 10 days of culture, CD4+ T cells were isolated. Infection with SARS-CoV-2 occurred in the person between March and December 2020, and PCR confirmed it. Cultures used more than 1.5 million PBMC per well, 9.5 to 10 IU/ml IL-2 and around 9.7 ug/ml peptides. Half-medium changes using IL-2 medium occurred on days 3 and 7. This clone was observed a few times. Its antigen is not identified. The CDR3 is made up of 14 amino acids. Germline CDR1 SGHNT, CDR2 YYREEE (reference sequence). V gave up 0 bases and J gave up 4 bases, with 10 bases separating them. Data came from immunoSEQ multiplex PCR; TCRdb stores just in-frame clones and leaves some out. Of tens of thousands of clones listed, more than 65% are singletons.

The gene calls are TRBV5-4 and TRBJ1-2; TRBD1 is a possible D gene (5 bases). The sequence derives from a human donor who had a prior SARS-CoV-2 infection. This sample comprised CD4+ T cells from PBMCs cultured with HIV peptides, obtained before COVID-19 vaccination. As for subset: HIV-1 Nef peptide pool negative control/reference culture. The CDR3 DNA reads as TGTGCCAGCAGCTTGGCTAGACAGACCTATGGCTACACCTTC. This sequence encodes CASSLARQTYGYTF.